These T cell receptor beta chains were read from a single sample in a study of blood T cell repertoires in COVID-19. The method was immunoSEQ multiplex PCR; TCRdb's version includes in-frame clones alone and lacks a portion of them. The repertoire holds 200,000 to 250,000 clones, approximately 80% seen once, with roughly 1.8% in the top ten. Material for sequencing was PBMCs or T cells enriched from blood (not recorded which). The receptors were gathered from a man in his 60s who had recovered from COVID-19. The CDR3 runs from the conserved cysteine through the conserved F or W. A D gene is named only where the DNA matches it firmly. The size entry is marked missing in some rows and otherwise reads once, few, many or a size class.

DNA: TGTGCCAGCAGCTTACAGATCCCCCTCAGTCACGAGCAGTACTTC
CDR3: CASSLQIPLSHEQYF
V: TRBV11-3
J: TRBJ2-7
D: NA
size: NA

DNA: TGCGCCAGCAGCTTGGAGGGGTTCTCTGGGGCCAACGTCCTGACTTTC
CDR3: CASSLEGFSGANVLTF
V: TRBV5-1
J: TRBJ2-6
D: NA
size: once

DNA: TGTGCCAGCAGCTTAGCGGCCCTAACAGGGGGTGGGCGTAGTGAGCAGTTCTTC
CDR3: CASSLAALTGGGRSEQFF
V: TRBV11-3
J: TRBJ2-1
D: TRBD1
size: few

DNA: TGTGCCAGAACACAGGGGGCGACCGGGGAGCTGTTTTTT
CDR3: CARTQGATGELFF
V: TRBV9
J: TRBJ2-2
D: TRBD1
size: few

DNA: TGCGCCAGCAGCCAAGCCGGGGACAGGCCTACCTACGAGCAGTACTTC
CDR3: CASSQAGDRPTYEQYF
V: TRBV4-1
J: TRBJ2-7
D: TRBD1
size: NA

DNA: TGCGCCAGCAGCCTTCAAACCGGGACAGGCACAGATACGCAGTATTTT
CDR3: CASSLQTGTGTDTQYF
V: TRBV5-1
J: TRBJ2-3
D: TRBD1
size: few

DNA: TGCGCCAGCAGCCCGGGGGGGGTTAATCAGCCCCAGCATTTT
CDR3: CASSPGGVNQPQHF
V: TRBV5-1
J: TRBJ1-5
D: NA
size: once

DNA: TGTGCCAGCAGCACCTGGACTAGCGGGGGGGGAGAGACCCAGTACTTC
CDR3: CASSTWTSGGGETQYF
V: TRBV13
J: TRBJ2-5
D: TRBD2
size: NA

DNA: TGTGCCTGGAGCAGTGACCAGGACTATGGCTACACCTTC
CDR3: CAWSSDQDYGYTF
V: TRBV30
J: TRBJ1-2
D: NA
size: NA

DNA: TGTGCCAGCAGTGGGGGCAGTTCCGGCGAAAAACTGTTTTTT
CDR3: CASSGGSSGEKLFF
V: TRBV2
J: TRBJ1-4
D: NA
size: NA

DNA: TGTGCCAGCTCACCATTCCCTAGCGGGGTAGATGAGCAGTTCTTC
CDR3: CASSPFPSGVDEQFF
V: TRBV18
J: TRBJ2-1
D: TRBD2
size: few

DNA: TGCGCCAGCAGCTTGGGGGGCGGCCAAGAGACCCAGTACTTC
CDR3: CASSLGGGQETQYF
V: TRBV5-1
J: TRBJ2-5
D: NA
size: NA

DNA: TGTGCCAGCAGTCAGGGGGTCGGGGAGCAAGGCTACACCTTC
CDR3: CASSQGVGEQGYTF
V: TRBV2
J: TRBJ1-2
D: TRBD1
size: NA

DNA: TGTGCCAGTAGTACTCACAGCGGAGGTGAAGCTTTCTTT
CDR3: CASSTHSGGEAFF
V: TRBV19
J: TRBJ1-1
D: NA
size: NA

DNA: TGTGCCAGCAGTTTATCAACAGGGGGCGGGCAGCCCCAGCATTTT
CDR3: CASSLSTGGGQPQHF
V: TRBV27
J: TRBJ1-5
D: TRBD1
size: NA

DNA: TGTGCCACCAGCAGAGACAGGGGGAAGACAGATACGCAGTATTTT
CDR3: CATSRDRGKTDTQYF
V: TRBV15
J: TRBJ2-3
D: TRBD1
size: NA

DNA: TGTGCCACCAGTCCCACAGGGGCGCTCAATCAGCCCCAGCATTTT
CDR3: CATSPTGALNQPQHF
V: TRBV24-1
J: TRBJ1-5
D: TRBD1
size: NA

DNA: TGTGCCAGCAGTGACGCGGGCAGCTCCTACAATGAGCAGTTCTTC
CDR3: CASSDAGSSYNEQFF
V: TRBV6-2/TRBV6-3
J: TRBJ2-1
D: NA
size: NA

DNA: TGTGCCAGCAGTTTCGGACAGGGCGGAGGGGCCAACGTCCTGACTTTC
CDR3: CASSFGQGGGANVLTF
V: TRBV27
J: TRBJ2-6
D: TRBD1
size: NA

DNA: TGTGCCAGCAGCCAAGATCGGCGGAGCGGGGGGGCTTGGTACAATGAGCAGTTCTTC
CDR3: CASSQDRRSGGAWYNEQFF
V: TRBV3-1/TRBV3-2
J: TRBJ2-1
D: TRBD2
size: once

DNA: TGTGCCAGCAGCCAAATAGCGGGGGACCTTTACAATGAGCAGTTCTTC
CDR3: CASSQIAGDLYNEQFF
V: TRBV4-2
J: TRBJ2-1
D: TRBD2
size: NA

DNA: TGTGCCAGCAGCAGCCGCGACGGGAGCAATCAGCCCCAGCATTTT
CDR3: CASSSRDGSNQPQHF
V: TRBV5-5
J: TRBJ1-5
D: NA
size: NA

DNA: TGTGCCAGCAGCCCACGACAGGGAGGAGGGAACTATGGCTACACCTTC
CDR3: CASSPRQGGGNYGYTF
V: TRBV3-1/TRBV3-2
J: TRBJ1-2
D: TRBD1
size: once

DNA: TGTGCCAGCAGCGTTAACAGGGGGAACACTGAAGCTTTCTTT
CDR3: CASSVNRGNTEAFF
V: TRBV11-3
J: TRBJ1-1
D: TRBD1
size: NA

DNA: TGTGCCAGCAGCTTAGCGGGTGAGGGCGGGGGGCAGTACTTC
CDR3: CASSLAGEGGGQYF
V: TRBV7-8
J: TRBJ2-7
D: TRBD2
size: NA

DNA: TGTGCCAGCAGCCAACAGGAGACCCAGTACTTC
CDR3: CASSQQETQYF
V: TRBV7-8
J: TRBJ2-5
D: NA
size: NA

DNA: TGTGCCAGCAGCCCCACAGGTGAAGCTTTCTTT
CDR3: CASSPTGEAFF
V: TRBV21-1
J: TRBJ1-1
D: NA
size: NA

DNA: TGCGCCAGCAGCTTGTCACCTATTACCAACACCGGGGAGCTGTTTTTT
CDR3: CASSLSPITNTGELFF
V: TRBV5-1
J: TRBJ2-2
D: NA
size: once

DNA: TGTGCCAGCAGCCAGGGACAGGGTTTAAGCTCTGGAAACACCATATATTTT
CDR3: CASSQGQGLSSGNTIYF
V: TRBV11-2
J: TRBJ1-3
D: TRBD1
size: NA

DNA: TGTGCCAGCAGCTTGGATCCAGGTCTAGCCAAAAACATTCAGTACTTC
CDR3: CASSLDPGLAKNIQYF
V: TRBV5-4
J: TRBJ2-4
D: NA
size: NA

DNA: TGTGCTAGTGGTCCGCCATGGGACAGGACGTACAATGAGCAGTTCTTC
CDR3: CASGPPWDRTYNEQFF
V: TRBV12-5
J: TRBJ2-1
D: TRBD1
size: few

DNA: TGTGCCAGCAGCCAATTTACGGGGACAGGGGCGGGGGTTCAGTTCTTC
CDR3: CASSQFTGTGAGVQFF
V: TRBV3-1/TRBV3-2
J: TRBJ2-1
D: TRBD1
size: NA

DNA: TGTGCCAGCAGCTTTACCAGACAGTACGAGCAGTACTTC
CDR3: CASSFTRQYEQYF
V: TRBV7-2
J: TRBJ2-7
D: NA
size: NA

DNA: TGTGCCACCAGTGCGGCTAGCGGGGGGAAGAGCACCGGGGAGCTGTTTTTT
CDR3: CATSAASGGKSTGELFF
V: TRBV24-1
J: TRBJ2-2
D: TRBD2
size: NA

DNA: TGCGCCAGCAGCCCGGGACAGGGGCTCGCGAGGGGGGCCAACGTCCTGACTTTC
CDR3: CASSPGQGLARGANVLTF
V: TRBV5-1
J: TRBJ2-6
D: TRBD1
size: NA

DNA: TGTGCCAGCAGTTTATCCGCCAGGGCCCACACTGAAGCTTTCTTT
CDR3: CASSLSARAHTEAFF
V: TRBV27
J: TRBJ1-1
D: NA
size: NA

DNA: TGTGCCAGTAGTGCGGACAGAATAAGCACTGAAGCTTTCTTT
CDR3: CASSADRISTEAFF
V: TRBV19
J: TRBJ1-1
D: NA
size: NA

DNA: TGTGCCAGCAGCTTATGGTCAGATTTCTCTGGAAACACCATATATTTT
CDR3: CASSLWSDFSGNTIYF
V: TRBV7-9
J: TRBJ1-3
D: NA
size: NA

DNA: TGCGCCAGCCTGCAGGGGGCTGAAGCTTTCTTT
CDR3: CASLQGAEAFF
V: TRBV10-2
J: TRBJ1-1
D: TRBD1
size: once

DNA: TGTGCCAGCAGTCCCGGGACACAGAATCATGGCTACACCTTC
CDR3: CASSPGTQNHGYTF
V: TRBV6-5
J: TRBJ1-2
D: NA
size: NA

DNA: TGTGCCAGCTCACCACGGCAGGGAAGCTCCTATAATTCACCCCTCCACTTT
CDR3: CASSPRQGSSYNSPLHF
V: TRBV18
J: TRBJ1-6
D: NA
size: NA

DNA: TGCGCCAGCAGCTTGGGCGGGGGGCCCCGCACAGATACGCAGTATTTT
CDR3: CASSLGGGPRTDTQYF
V: TRBV5-1
J: TRBJ2-3
D: TRBD2
size: NA

DNA: TGTGCCAGCAGTCCCCAGGACAGACGAACCTACGAGCAGTACTTC
CDR3: CASSPQDRRTYEQYF
V: TRBV6-2/TRBV6-3
J: TRBJ2-7
D: NA
size: NA

DNA: TGTGCCAGCAGCCAAGATATGACAGGGAGCTACACCTTC
CDR3: CASSQDMTGSYTF
V: TRBV3-1/TRBV3-2
J: TRBJ1-2
D: TRBD1
size: NA